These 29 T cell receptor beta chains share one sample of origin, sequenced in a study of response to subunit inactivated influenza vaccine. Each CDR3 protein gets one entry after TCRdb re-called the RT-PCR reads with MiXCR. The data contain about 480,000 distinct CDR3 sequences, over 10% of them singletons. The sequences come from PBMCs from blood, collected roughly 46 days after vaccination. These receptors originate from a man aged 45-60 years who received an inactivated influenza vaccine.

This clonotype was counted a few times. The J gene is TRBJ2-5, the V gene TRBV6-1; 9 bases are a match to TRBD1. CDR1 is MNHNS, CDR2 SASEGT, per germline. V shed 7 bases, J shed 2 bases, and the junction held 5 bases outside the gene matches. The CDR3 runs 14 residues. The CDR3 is CASTLDRGQETQYF. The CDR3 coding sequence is TGTGCCAGCACCCTGGACAGGGGACAAGAGACCCAGTACTTC.

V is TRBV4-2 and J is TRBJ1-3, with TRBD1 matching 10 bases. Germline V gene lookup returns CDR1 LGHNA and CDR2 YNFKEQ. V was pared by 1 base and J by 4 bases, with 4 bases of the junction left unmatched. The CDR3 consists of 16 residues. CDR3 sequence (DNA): TGTGCCAGCAGCCAAGGTGACAGGGGGCCCGGAAACACCATATATTTT. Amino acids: CASSQGDRGPGNTIYF.

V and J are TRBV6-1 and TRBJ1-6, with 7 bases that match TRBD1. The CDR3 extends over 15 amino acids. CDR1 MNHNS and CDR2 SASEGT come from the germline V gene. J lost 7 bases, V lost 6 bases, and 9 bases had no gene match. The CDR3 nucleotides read TGTGCCAGCAGACGGACGACAGGGAGGAATTCACCCCTCCACTTT. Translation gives CASRRTTGRNSPLHF.

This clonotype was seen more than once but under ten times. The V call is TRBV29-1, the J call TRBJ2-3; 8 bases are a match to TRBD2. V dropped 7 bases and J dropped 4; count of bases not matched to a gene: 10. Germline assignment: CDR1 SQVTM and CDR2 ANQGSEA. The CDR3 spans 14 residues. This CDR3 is CSADAGTSSDTQYF. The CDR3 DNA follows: TGCAGCGCCGACGCCGGGACTAGTTCAGATACGCAGTATTTT.

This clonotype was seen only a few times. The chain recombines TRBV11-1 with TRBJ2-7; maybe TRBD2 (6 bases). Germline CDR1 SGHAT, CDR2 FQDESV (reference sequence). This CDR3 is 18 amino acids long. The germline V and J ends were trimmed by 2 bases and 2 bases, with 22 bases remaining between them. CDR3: CASSLPGYEGGVTYEQYF. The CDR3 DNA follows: TGTGCCAGCAGCTTACCTGGCTACGAGGGCGGGGTTACCTACGAGCAGTACTTC.

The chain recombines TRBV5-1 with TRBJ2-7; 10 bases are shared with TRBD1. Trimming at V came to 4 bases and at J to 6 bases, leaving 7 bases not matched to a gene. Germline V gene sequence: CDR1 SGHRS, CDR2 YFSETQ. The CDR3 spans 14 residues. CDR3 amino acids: CASSILTGGGEQYF. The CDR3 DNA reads TGCGCCAGCAGCATACTGACAGGGGGCGGCGAGCAGTACTTC.

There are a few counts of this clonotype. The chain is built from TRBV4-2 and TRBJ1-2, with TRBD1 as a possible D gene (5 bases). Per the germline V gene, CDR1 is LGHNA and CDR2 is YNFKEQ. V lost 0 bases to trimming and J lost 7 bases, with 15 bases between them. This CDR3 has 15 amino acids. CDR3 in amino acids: CASSQDQLLGGGYTF. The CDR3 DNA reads TGTGCCAGCAGCCAAGATCAGCTTTTGGGGGGTGGCTACACCTTC.

The CDR3 DNA is TGTGCCAGCAGCTTGGGCCACACAGGGTCCTACGAGCAGTACTTC. Protein product: CASSLGHTGSYEQYF. The chain uses TRBV5-4 and TRBJ2-7; D is perhaps TRBD1 (6 bases). Trimming shortened V by 0 bases and J by 1 base, and 11 bases separated the two germline ends. This CDR3 has 15 residues. In germline, CDR1 is SGHNT, CDR2 YYREEE (reference sequence).

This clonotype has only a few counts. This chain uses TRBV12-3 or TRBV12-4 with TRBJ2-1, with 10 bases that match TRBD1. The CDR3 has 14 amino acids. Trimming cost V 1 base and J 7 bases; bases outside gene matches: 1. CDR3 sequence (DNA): TGTGCCAGCAGTTTAGAGGGACAGGGGAATGAGCAGTTCTTC. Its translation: CASSLEGQGNEQFF.

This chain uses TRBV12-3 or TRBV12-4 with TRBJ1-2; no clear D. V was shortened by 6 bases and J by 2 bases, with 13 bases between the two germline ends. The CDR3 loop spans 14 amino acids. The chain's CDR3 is CASSLTTENYGYTF. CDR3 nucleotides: TGTGCCAGCAGCCTGACTACAGAAAACTATGGCTACACCTTC.

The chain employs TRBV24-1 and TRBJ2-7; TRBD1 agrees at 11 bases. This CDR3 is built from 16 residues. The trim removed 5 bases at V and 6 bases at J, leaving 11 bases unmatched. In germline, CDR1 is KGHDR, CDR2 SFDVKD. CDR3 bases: TGTGCCACCAGTGGAAGCGCCGGACAGGGGGCTTCCGAGCAGTACTTC. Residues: CATSGSAGQGASEQYF.

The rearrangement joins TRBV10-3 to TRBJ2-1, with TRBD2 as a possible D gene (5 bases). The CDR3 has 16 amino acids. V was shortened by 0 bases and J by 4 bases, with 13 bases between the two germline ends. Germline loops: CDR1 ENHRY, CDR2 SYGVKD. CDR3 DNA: TGTGCCATCAGTGAGTCGAGGGCTGGGCTGTACAATGAGCAGTTCTTC. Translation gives CAISESRAGLYNEQFF.

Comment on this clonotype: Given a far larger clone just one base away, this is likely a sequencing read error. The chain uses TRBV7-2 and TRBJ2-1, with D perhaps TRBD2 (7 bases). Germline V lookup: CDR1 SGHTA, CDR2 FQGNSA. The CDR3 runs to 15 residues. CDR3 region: CASSLAGGGYKEQFF. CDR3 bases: TGTGCCAGCAGCTTAGCGGGAGGGGGATACAAGGAGCAGTTCTTC.

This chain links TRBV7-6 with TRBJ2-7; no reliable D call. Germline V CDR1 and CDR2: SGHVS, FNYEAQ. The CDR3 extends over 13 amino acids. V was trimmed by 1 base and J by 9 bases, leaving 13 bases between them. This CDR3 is CASSLGEEAWQYF. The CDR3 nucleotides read TGTGCCAGCAGCTTAGGTGAAGAGGCCTGGCAGTACTTC.

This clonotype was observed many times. The chain's CDR3 is CASSQAQVGEQFF. The CDR3 DNA is TGCGCCAGCAGCCAAGCACAGGTTGGTGAGCAGTTCTTC. The chain is built from TRBV4-3 and TRBJ2-1; TRBD1 is a possible D gene (5 bases). This CDR3 is 13 amino acids long. V lost 1 base to trimming and J lost 9 bases, with 10 bases between them. Germline V lookup: CDR1 LGHNA, CDR2 YSLEER.

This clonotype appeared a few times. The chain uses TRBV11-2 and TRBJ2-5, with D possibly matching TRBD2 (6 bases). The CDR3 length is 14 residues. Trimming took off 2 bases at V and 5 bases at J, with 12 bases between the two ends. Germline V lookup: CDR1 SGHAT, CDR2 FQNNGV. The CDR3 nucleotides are TGTGCCAGCAGCTTACCACTGACTAGGGAGACCCAGTACTTC. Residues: CASSLPLTRETQYF.

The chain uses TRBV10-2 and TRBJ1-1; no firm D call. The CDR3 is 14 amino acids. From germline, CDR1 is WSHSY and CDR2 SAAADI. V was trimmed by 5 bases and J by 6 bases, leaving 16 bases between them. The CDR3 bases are TGCGCCAGCAGTCCGGGATCTCGAGGGCCTGAAGCTTTCTTT. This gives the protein CASSPGSRGPEAFF.

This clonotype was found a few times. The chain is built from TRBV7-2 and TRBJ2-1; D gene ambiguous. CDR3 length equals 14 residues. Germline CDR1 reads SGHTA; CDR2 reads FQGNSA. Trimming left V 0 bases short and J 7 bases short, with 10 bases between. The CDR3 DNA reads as TGTGCCAGCAGCTTAGCTTCCGTGATGAATGAGCAGTTCTTC. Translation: CASSLASVMNEQFF.

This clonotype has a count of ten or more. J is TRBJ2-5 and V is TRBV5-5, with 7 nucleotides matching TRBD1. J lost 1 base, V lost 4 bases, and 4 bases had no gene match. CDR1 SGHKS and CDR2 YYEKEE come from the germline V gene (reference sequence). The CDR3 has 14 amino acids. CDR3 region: CASSQGQLQETQYF. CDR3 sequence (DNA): TGTGCCAGCAGCCAGGGACAGCTCCAAGAGACCCAGTACTTC.

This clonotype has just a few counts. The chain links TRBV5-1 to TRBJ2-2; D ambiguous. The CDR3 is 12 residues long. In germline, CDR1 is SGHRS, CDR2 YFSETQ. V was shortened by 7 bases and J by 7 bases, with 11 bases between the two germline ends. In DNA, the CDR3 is TGCGCCAGCGGACCCAACCGCGGGGAGCTGTTTTTT. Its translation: CASGPNRGELFF.

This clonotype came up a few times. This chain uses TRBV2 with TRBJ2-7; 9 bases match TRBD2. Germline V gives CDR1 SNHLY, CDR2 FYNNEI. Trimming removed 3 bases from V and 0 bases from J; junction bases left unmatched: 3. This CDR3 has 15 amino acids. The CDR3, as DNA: TGTGCCAGCAGTGAGGCTAGCGGGACCTCCTACGAGCAGTACTTC. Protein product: CASSEASGTSYEQYF.

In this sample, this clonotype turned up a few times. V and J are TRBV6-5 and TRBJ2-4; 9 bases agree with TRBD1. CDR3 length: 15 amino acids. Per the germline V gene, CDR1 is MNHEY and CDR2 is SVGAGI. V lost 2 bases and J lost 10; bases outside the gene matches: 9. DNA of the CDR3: TGTGCCAGCAGTTACACTCCGGGACAGGGCCGGATTCAGTACTTC. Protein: CASSYTPGQGRIQYF.

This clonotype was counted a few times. The CDR3 region is CASSYSGPATGELFF. In nucleotides, the CDR3 is TGTGCCAGCAGTTACTCGGGGCCGGCCACCGGGGAGCTGTTTTTT. The chain uses TRBV6-5 and TRBJ2-2; D possibly corresponds to TRBD1 (5 bases). Germline-derived CDR1 and CDR2 are MNHEY and SVGAGI. Trimming took 0 bases from V and 4 from J, leaving 9 bases between them. CDR3 length: 15 amino acids.

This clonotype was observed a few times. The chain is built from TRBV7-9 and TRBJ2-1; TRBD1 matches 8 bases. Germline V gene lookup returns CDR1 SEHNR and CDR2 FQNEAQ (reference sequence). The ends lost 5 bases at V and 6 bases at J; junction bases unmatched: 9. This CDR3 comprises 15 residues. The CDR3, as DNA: TGTGCCAGCAGCCGTATCGCAGGGGGCCTCAATGAGCAGTTCTTC. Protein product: CASSRIAGGLNEQFF.

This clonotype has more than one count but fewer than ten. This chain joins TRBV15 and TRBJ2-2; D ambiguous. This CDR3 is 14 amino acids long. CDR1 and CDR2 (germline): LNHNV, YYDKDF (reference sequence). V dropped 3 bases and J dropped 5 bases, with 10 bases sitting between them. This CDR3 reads CATSSVRSTGELFF. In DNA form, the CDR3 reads TGTGCCACCAGCAGTGTAAGATCAACCGGGGAGCTGTTTTTT.

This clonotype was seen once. This CDR3 reads CASSPRTGGKTEAFF. CDR3 nucleotide sequence: TGTGCCAGCTCACCACGCACAGGGGGTAAAACTGAAGCTTTCTTT. The rearrangement uses TRBV18 and TRBJ1-1; TRBD1 matches 8 bases. Germline-derived CDR1 and CDR2 are KGHSH and LQKENI. Trimming cost V 1 base and J 5 bases; bases outside gene matches: 6. This CDR3 comprises 15 residues.

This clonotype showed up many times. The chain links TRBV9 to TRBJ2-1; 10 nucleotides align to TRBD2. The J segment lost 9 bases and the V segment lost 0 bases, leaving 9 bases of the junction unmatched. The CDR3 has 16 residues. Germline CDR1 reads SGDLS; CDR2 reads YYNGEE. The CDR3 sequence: CASSVALAGVGSEQFF. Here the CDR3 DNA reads TGTGCCAGCAGCGTAGCCCTAGCGGGAGTTGGGAGTGAGCAGTTCTTC.

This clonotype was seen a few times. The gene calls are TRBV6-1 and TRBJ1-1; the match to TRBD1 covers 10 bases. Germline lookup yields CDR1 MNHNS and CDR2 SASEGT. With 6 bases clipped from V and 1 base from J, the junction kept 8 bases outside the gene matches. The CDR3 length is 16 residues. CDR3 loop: CASRRQGAGGNTEAFF. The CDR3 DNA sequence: TGTGCCAGCAGACGACAGGGGGCTGGAGGGAACACTGAAGCTTTCTTT.

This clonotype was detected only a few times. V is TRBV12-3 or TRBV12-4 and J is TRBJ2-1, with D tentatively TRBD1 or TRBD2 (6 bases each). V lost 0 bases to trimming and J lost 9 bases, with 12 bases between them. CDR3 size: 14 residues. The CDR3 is CASSLAGAGGEQFF. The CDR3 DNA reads TGTGCCAGCAGTTTAGCGGGGGCCGGGGGTGAGCAGTTCTTC.